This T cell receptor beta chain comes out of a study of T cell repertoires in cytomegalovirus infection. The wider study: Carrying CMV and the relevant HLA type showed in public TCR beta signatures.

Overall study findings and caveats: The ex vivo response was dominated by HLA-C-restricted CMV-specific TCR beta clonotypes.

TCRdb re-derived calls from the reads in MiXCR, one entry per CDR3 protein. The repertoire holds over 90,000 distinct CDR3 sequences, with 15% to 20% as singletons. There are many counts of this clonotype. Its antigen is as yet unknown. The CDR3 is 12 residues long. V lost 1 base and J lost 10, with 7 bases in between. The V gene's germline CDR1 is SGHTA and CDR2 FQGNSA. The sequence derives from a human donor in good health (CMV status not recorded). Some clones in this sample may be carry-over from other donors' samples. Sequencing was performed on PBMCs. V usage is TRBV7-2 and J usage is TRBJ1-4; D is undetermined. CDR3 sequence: CASSLGSGKLFF. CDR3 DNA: TGTGCCAGCAGCTTAGGGTCGGGAAAACTGTTTTTT.